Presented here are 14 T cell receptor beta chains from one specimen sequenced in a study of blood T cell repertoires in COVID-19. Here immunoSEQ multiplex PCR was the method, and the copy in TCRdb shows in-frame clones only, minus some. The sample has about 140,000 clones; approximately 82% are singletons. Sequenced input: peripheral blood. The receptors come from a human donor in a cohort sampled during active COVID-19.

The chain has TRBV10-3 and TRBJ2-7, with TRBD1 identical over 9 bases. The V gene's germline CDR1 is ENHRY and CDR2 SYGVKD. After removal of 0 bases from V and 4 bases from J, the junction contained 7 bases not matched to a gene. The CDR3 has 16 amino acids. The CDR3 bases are TGTGCCATCAGTGAGTCAATGGGACAGGGCGGGTACGAGCAGTACTTC. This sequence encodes CAISESMGQGGYEQYF.

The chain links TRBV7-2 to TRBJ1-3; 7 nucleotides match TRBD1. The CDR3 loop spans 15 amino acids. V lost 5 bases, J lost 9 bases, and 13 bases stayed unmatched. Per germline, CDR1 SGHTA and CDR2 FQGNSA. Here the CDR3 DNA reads TGTGCCAGCAGCCCCGACAGGGCACGAGGCGGCACCATATATTTT. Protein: CASSPDRARGGTIYF.

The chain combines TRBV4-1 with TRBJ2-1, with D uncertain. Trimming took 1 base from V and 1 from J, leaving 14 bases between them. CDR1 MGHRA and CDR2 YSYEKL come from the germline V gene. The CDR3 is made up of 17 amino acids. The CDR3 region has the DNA TGCGCCAGCAGCCAAGGCAAATTTCAGCGTTCCTACAATGAGCAGTTCTTC. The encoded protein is CASSQGKFQRSYNEQFF.

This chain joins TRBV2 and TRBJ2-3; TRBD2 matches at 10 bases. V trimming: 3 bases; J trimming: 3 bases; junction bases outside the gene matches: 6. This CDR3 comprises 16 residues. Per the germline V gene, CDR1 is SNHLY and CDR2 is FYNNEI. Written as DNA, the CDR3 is TGTGCCAGCAGTGATTGGCCAGCGGGAGGGACAGATACGCAGTATTTT. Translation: CASSDWPAGGTDTQYF.

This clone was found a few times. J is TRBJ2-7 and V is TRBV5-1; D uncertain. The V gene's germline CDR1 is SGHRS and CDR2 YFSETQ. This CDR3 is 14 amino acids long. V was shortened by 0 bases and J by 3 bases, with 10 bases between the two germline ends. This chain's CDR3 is CASSLDSLVYEQYF. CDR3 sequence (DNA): TGCGCCAGCAGCTTGGACAGTTTAGTCTACGAGCAGTACTTC.

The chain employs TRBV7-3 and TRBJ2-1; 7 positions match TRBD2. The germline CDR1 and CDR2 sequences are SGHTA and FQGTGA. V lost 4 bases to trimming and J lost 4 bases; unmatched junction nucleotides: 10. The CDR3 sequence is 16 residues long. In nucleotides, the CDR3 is TGTGCCAGCAGCTCGGTCCGGGAGGCCTTTTACAATGAGCAGTTCTTC. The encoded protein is CASSSVREAFYNEQFF.

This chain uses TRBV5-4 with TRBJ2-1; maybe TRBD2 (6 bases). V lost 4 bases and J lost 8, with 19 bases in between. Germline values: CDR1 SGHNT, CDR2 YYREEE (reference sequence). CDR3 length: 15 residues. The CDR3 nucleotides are TGTGCCAGCAGCACGCAGACTAGTAGGAATGATGAGCAGTTCTTC. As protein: CASSTQTSRNDEQFF.

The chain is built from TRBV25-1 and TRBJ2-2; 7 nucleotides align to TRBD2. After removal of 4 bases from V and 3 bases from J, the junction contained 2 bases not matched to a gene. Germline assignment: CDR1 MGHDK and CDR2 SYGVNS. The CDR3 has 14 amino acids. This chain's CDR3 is CASSGGSHTGELFF. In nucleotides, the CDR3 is TGTGCCAGCAGTGGCGGGAGCCACACCGGGGAGCTGTTTTTT. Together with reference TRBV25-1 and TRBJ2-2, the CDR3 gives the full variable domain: EADIYQTPRYLVIGTGKKITLECSQTMGHDKMYWYQQDPGMELHLIHYSYGVNSTEKGDLSSESTVSRIRTEHFPLTLESARPSHTSQYLCASSGGSHTGELFFGEGSRLTVL.

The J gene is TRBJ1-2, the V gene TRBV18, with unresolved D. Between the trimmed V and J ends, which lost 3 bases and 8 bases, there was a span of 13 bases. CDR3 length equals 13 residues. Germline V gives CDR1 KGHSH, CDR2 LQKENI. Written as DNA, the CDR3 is TGTGCCAGCTCACCGGGAGACTATTGGGGCTACACCTTC. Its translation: CASSPGDYWGYTF.

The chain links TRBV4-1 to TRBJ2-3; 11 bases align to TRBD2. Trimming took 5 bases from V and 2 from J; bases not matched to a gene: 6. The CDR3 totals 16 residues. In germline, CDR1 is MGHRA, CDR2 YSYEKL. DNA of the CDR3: TGCGCCAGCAGCTTAGTAGCGGGAGGGATCACAGATACGCAGTATTTT. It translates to CASSLVAGGITDTQYF.

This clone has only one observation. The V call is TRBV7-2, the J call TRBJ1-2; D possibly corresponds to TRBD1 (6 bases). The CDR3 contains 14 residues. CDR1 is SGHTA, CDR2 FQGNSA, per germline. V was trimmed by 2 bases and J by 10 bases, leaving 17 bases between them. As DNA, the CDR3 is TGTGCCAGCAGCTTATCACCACAGGGCGCTATCTACACCTTC. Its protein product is CASSLSPQGAIYTF.

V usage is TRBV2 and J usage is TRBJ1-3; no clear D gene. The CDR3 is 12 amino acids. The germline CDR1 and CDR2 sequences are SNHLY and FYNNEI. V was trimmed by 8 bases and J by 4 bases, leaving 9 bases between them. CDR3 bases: TGTGCCAGCCGGGAATTGGGAAACACCATATATTTT. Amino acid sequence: CASRELGNTIYF.

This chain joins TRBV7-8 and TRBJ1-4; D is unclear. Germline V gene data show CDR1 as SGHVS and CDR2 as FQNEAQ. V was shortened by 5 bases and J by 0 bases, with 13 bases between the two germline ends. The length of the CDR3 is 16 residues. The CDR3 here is CASSDGRRATNEKLFF. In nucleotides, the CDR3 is TGTGCCAGCAGCGACGGCAGACGGGCAACTAATGAAAAACTGTTTTTT.

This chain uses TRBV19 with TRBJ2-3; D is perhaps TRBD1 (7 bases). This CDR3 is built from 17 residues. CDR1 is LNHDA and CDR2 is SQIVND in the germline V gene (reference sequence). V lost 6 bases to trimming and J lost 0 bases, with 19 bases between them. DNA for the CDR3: TGTGCCAGTAGCCGGGGGACAGAAACCTCTAGCACAGATACGCAGTATTTT. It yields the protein CASSRGTETSSTDTQYF.